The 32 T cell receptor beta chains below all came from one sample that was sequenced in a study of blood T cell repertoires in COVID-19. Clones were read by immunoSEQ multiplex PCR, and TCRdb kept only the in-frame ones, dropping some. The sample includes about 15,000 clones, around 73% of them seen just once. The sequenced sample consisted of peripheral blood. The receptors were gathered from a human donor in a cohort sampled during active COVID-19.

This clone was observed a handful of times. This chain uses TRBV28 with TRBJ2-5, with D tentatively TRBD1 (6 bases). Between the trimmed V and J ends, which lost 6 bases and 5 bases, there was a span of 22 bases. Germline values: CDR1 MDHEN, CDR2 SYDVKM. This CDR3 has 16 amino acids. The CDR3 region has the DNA TGTGCCAGCAGCCCCTCTGGGCCAGGGGTAACGGAGACCCAGTACTTC. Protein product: CASSPSGPGVTETQYF.

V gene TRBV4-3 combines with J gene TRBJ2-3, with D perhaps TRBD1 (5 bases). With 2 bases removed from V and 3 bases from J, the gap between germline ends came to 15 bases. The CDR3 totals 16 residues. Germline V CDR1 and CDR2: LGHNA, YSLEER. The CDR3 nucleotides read TGCGCCAGCAGCCAAACCAAAGGAAGGGGTACAGATACGCAGTATTTT. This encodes CASSQTKGRGTDTQYF.

CDR3 bases: TGTGCCAGCAGTTACGTCAGCGGGAGGGCCTACGAGCAGTACTTC. This codes for CASSYVSGRAYEQYF. V usage is TRBV6-6 and J usage is TRBJ2-7; 10 bases line up with TRBD2. Germline V gene sequence: CDR1 MNHNY, CDR2 SVGAGI (reference sequence). The CDR3 sequence is 15 residues long. The V gene end was trimmed by 2 bases and the J gene end by 2 bases; junction bases not matched to a gene: 3.

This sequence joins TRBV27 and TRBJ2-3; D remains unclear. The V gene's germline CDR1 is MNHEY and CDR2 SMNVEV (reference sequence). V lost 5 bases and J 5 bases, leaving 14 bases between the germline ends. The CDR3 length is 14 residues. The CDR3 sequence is CASSSRSGGDTQYF. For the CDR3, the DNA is TGTGCCAGCAGTAGCCGGTCCGGTGGAGATACGCAGTATTTT.

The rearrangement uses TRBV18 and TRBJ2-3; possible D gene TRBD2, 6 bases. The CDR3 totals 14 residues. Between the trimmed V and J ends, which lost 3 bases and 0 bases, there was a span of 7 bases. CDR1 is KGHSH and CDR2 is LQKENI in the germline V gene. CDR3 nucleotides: TGTGCCAGCTCACCGGGACTTAGCACAGATACGCAGTATTTT. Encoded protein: CASSPGLSTDTQYF.

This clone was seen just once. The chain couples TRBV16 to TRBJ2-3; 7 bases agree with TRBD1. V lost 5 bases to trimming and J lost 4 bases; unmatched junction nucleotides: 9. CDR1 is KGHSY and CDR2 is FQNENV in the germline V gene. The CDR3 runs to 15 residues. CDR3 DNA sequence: TGTGCCAGCAGCGACAGAGGGGGCGAGTCAGATACGCAGTATTTT. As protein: CASSDRGGESDTQYF.

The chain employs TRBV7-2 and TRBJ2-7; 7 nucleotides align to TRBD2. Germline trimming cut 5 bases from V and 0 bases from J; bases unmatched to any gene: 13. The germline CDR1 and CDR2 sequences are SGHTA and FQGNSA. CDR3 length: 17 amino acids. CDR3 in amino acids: CASSTSGGLGASYEQYF. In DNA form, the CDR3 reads TGTGCCAGCAGCACCTCCGGAGGACTAGGCGCCTCCTACGAGCAGTACTTC.

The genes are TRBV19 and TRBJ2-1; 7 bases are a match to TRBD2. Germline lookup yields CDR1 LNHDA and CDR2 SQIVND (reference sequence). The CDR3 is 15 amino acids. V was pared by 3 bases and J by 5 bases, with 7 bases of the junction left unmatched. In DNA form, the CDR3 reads TGTGCCAGTAGTATGGGGGGGAACAGGAACAATGAGCAGTTCTTC. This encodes CASSMGGNRNNEQFF.

CDR3 amino acids: CASSIPTSGAYNEQFF. As DNA, the CDR3 is TGTGCCAGTAGTATCCCGACTAGCGGGGCCTACAATGAGCAGTTCTTC. This chain links TRBV19 with TRBJ2-1, with 11 bases fitting TRBD2. V dropped 3 bases and J dropped 2; count of bases not matched to a gene: 3. The CDR3 has 16 residues. Germline V lookup: CDR1 LNHDA, CDR2 SQIVND (reference sequence). Filled out from reference TRBV19 and TRBJ2-1, the complete variable domain reads DGGITQSPKYLFRKEGQNVTLSCEQNLNHDAMYWYRQDPGQGLRLIYYSQIVNDFQKGDIAEGYSVSREKKESFPLTVTSAQKNPTAFYLCASSIPTSGAYNEQFFGPGTRLTVL.

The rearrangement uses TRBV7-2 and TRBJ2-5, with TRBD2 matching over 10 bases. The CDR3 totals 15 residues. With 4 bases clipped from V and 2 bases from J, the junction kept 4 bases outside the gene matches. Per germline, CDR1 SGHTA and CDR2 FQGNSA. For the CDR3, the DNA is TGTGCCAGCAGCTCAGCGGGAGGGCGACAAGAGACCCAGTACTTC. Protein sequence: CASSSAGGRQETQYF.

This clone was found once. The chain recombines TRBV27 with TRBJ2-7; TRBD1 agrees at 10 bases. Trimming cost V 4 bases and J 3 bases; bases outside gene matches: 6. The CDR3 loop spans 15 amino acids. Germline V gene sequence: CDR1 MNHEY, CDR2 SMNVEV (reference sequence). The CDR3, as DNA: TGTGCCAGCAGTTCGGAGACAGGGGGCGGCTACGAGCAGTACTTC. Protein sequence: CASSSETGGGYEQYF.

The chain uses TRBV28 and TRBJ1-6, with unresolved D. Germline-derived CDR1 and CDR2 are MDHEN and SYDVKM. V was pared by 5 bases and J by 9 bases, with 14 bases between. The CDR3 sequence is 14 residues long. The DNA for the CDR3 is TGTGCCAGCAGTATTGTCCAGGCGGGTTCACCCCTCCACTTT. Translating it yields CASSIVQAGSPLHF.

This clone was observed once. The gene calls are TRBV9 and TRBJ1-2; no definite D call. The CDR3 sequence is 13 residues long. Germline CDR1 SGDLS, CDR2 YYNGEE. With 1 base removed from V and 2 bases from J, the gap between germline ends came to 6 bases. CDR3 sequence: CASSVTGNYGYTF. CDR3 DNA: TGTGCCAGCAGCGTAACCGGGAACTATGGCTACACCTTC.

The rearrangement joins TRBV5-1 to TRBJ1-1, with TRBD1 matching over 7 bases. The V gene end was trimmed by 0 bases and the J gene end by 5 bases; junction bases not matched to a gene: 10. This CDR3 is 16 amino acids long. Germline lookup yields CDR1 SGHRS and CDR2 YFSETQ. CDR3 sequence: CASSLAGQLPGTEAFF. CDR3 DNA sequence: TGCGCCAGCAGCTTGGCGGGACAGCTCCCGGGGACTGAAGCTTTCTTT.

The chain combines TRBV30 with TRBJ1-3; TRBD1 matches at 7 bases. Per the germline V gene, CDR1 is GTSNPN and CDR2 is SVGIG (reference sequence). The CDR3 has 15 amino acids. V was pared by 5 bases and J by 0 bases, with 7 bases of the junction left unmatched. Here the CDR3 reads CAWGRQGLSGNTIYF. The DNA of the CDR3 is TGTGCCTGGGGAAGACAGGGACTCTCTGGAAACACCATATATTTT.

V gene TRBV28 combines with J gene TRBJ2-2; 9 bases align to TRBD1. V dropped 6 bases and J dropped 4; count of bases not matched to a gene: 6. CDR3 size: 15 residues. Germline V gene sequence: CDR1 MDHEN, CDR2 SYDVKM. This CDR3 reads CASSPDRGGTGELFF. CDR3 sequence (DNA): TGTGCCAGCAGCCCTGACAGGGGGGGCACCGGGGAGCTGTTTTTT.

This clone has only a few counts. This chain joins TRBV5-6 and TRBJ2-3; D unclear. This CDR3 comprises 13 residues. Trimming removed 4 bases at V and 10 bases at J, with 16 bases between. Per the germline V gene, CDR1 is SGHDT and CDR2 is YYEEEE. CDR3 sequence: CASSKSGSLSQYF. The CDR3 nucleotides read TGTGCCAGCAGCAAATCCGGGTCCCTATCGCAGTATTTT.

The CDR3 region has the DNA TGTGCCAGCTCCCGGGCGGGTTTGGAGACCCAGTACTTC. Its translation is CASSRAGLETQYF. V and J are TRBV2 and TRBJ2-5; TRBD2 is a possible D gene (5 bases). Germline-derived CDR1 and CDR2 are SNHLY and FYNNEI. The CDR3 totals 13 residues. With 8 bases removed from V and 5 bases from J, the gap between germline ends came to 15 bases.

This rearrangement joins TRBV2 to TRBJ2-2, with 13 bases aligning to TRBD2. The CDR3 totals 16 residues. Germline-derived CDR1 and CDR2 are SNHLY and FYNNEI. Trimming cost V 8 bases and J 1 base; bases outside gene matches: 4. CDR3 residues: CASEGLAGMNTGELFF. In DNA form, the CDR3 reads TGTGCCAGCGAGGGACTAGCGGGGATGAACACCGGGGAGCTGTTTTTT.

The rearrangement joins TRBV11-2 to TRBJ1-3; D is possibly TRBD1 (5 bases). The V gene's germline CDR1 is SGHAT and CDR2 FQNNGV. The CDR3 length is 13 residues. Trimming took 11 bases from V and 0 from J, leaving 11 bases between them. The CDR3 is CASTGSSGNTIYF. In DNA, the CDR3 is TGTGCCTCTACAGGTAGCTCTGGAAACACCATATATTTT.

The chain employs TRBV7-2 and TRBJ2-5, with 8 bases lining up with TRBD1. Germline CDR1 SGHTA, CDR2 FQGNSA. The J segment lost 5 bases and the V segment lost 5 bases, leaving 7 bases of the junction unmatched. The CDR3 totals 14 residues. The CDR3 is CASSEDRGVETQYF. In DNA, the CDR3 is TGTGCCAGCAGCGAAGACAGGGGTGTGGAGACCCAGTACTTC.

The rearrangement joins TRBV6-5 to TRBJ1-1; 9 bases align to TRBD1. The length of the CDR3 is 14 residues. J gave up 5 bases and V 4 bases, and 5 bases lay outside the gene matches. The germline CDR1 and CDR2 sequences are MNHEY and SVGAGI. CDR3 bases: TGTGCCAGCAGTTGGGACAGGGTTGAGACTGAAGCTTTCTTT. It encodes CASSWDRVETEAFF.

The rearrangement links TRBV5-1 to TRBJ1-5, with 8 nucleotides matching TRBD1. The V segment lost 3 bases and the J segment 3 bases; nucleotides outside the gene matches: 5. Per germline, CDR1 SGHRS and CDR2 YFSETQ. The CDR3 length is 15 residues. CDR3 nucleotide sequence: TGCGCCAGCAGCTCACAGGGGGGAGACAATCAGCCCCAGCATTTT. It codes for CASSSQGGDNQPQHF.

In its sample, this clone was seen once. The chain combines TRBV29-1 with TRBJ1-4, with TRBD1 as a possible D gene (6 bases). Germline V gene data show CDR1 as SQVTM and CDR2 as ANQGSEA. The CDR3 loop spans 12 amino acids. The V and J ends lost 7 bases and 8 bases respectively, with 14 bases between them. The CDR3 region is CSGGQNLEKLFF. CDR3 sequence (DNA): TGCAGCGGAGGACAGAACCTCGAAAAACTGTTTTTT.

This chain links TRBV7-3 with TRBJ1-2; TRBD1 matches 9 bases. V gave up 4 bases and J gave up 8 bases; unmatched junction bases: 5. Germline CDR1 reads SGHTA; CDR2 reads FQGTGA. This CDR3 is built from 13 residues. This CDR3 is CASSSSGTGGYTF. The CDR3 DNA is TGTGCCAGCAGCTCATCCGGGACAGGGGGCTACACCTTC.

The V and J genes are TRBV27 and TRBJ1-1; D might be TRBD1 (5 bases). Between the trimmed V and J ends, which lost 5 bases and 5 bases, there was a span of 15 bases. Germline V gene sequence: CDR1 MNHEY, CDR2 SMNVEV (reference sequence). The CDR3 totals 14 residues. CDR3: CASSIQQRGTEAFF. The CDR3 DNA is TGTGCCAGCAGTATACAGCAACGGGGGACTGAAGCTTTCTTT.

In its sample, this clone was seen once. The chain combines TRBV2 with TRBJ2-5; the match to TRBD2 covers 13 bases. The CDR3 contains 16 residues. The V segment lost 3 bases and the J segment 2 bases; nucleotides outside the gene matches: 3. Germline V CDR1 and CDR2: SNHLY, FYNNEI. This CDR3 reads CASSERTSGGQETQYF. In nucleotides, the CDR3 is TGTGCCAGCAGTGAGAGGACTAGCGGGGGACAAGAGACCCAGTACTTC. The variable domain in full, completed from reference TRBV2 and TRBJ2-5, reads EPEVTQTPSHQVTQMGQEVILRCVPISNHLYFYWYRQILGQKVEFLVSFYNNEISEKSEIFDDQFSVERPDGSNFTLKIRSTKLEDSAMYFCASSERTSGGQETQYFGPGTRLLVL.

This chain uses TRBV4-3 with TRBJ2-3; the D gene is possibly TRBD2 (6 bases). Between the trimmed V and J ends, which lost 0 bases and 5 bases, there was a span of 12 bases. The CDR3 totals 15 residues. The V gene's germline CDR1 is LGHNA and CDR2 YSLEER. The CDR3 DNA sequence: TGCGCCAGCAGCCAAGAGGGAGGCTCAGGAGATACGCAGTATTTT. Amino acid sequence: CASSQEGGSGDTQYF.

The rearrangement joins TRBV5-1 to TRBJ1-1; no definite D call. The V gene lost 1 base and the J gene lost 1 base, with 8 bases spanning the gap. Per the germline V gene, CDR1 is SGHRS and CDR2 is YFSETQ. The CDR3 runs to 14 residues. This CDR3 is CASSLPGSNTEAFF. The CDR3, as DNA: TGCGCCAGCAGCTTGCCAGGCTCGAACACTGAAGCTTTCTTT.

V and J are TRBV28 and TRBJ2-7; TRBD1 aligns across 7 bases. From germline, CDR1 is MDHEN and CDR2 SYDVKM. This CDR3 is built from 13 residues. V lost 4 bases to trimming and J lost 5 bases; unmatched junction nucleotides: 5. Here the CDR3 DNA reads TGTGCCAGCAGTTACGGACAGGCTAACGAGCAGTACTTC. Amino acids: CASSYGQANEQYF.

CDR3 in DNA: TGTGCCAGCAGCTCTCCAAGCGGAGTGACCGGGGAGCTGTTTTTT. It is translated as CASSSPSGVTGELFF. The gene calls are TRBV9 and TRBJ2-2; the D gene is possibly TRBD2 (5 bases). CDR3 length: 15 amino acids. Germline loops: CDR1 SGDLS, CDR2 YYNGEE. Trimming removed 4 bases from V and 5 bases from J, with 15 bases in between.

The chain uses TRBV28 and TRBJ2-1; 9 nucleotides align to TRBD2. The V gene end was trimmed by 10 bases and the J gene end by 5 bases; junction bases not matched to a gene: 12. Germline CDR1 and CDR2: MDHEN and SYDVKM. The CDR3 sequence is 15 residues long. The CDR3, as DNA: TGTGCCATCCAACCGGGACTAGCTCGAAACAATGAGCAGTTCTTC. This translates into CAIQPGLARNNEQFF.